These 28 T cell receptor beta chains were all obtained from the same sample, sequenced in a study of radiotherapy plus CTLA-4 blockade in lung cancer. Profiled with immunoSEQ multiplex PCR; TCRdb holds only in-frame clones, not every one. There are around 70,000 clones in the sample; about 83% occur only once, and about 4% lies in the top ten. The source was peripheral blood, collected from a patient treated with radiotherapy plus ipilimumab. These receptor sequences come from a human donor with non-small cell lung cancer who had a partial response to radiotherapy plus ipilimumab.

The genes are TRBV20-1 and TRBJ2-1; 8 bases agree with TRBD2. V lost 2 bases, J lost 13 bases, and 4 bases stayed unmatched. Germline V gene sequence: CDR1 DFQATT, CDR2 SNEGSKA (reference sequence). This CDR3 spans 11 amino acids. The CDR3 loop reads CSARTGTSQFF. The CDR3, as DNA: TGCAGTGCTAGAACTGGGACTAGTCAGTTCTTC.

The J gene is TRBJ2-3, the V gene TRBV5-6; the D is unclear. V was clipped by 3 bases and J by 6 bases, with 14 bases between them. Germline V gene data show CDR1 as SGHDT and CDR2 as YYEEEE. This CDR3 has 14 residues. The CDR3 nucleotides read TGTGCCAGCAGCTCCCTGGCCTCCCGCGATACGCAGTATTTT. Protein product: CASSSLASRDTQYF.

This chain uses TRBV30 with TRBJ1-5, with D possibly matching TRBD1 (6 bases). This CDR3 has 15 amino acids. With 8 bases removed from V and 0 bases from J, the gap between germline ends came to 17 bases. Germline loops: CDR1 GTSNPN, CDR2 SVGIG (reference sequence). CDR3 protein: CAGIWGGASNQPQHF. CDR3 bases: TGTGCCGGTATTTGGGGGGGGGCTAGCAATCAGCCCCAGCATTTT. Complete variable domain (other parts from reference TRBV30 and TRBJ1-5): SQTIHQWPATLVQPVGSPLSLECTVEGTSNPNLYWYRQAAGRGLQLLFYSVGIGQISSEVPQNLSASRPQDRQFILSSKKLLLSDSGFYLCAGIWGGASNQPQHFGDGTRLSIL.

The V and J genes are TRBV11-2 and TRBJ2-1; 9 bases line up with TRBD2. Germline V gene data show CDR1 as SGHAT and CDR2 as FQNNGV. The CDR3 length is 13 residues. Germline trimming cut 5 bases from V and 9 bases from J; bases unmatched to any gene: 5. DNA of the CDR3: TGTGCCAGCAGCCGGGGAGCGGGAGGTGAGCAGTTCTTC. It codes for CASSRGAGGEQFF.

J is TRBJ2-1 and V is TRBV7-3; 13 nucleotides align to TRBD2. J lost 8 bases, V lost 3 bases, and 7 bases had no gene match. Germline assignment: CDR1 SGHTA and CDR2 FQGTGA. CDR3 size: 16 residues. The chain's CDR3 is CASSFPGLAGEDEQFF. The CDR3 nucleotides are TGTGCCAGCAGCTTCCCCGGACTAGCGGGAGAAGATGAGCAGTTCTTC.

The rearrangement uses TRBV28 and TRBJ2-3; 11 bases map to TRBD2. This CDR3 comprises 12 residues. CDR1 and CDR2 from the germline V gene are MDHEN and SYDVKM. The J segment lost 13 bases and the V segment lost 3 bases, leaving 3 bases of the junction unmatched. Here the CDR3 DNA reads TGTGCCAGCAGTTTGACTAGCGGGACGGAGTATTTT. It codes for CASSLTSGTEYF. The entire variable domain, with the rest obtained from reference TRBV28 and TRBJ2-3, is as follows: DVKVTQSSRYLVKRTGEKVFLECVQDMDHENMFWYRQDPGLGLRLIYFSYDVKMKEKGDIPEGYSVSREKKERFSLILESASTNQTSMYLCASSLTSGTEYFGPGTRLTVL.

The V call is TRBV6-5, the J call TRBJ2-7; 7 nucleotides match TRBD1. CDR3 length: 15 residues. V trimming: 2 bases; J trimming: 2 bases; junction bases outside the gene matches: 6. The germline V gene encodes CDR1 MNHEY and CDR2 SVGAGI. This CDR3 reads CASSYTTGTAYEQYF. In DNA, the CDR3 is TGTGCCAGCAGTTACACCACCGGGACAGCCTACGAGCAGTACTTC.

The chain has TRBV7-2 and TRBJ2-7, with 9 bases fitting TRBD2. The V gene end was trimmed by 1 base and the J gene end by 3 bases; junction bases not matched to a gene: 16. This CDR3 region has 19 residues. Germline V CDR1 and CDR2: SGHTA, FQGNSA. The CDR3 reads CASSLEGGLARVRDYEQYF. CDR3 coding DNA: TGTGCCAGCAGCTTAGAAGGAGGACTAGCGAGAGTGAGGGACTACGAGCAGTACTTC.

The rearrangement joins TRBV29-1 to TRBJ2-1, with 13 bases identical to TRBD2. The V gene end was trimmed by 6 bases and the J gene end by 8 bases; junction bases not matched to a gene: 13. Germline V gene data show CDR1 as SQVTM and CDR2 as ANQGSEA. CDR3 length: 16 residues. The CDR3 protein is CSVLSGTSGAVDEQFF. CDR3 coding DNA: TGCAGCGTCCTTTCCGGGACTAGCGGGGCTGTGGATGAGCAGTTCTTC.

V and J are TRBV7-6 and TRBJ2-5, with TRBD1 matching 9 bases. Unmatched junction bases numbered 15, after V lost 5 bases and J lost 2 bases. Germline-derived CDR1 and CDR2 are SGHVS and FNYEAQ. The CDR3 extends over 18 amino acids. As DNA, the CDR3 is TGTGCCAGCAGCCCGGGACAGGGTGCTTTAGGAATTCAAGAGACCCAGTACTTC. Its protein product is CASSPGQGALGIQETQYF.

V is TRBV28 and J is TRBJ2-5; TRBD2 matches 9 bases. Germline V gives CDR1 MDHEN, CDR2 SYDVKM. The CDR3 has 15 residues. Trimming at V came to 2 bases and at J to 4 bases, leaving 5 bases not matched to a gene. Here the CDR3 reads CASSLPSGKGETQYF. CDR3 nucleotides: TGTGCCAGCAGTTTACCTAGCGGGAAAGGAGAGACCCAGTACTTC.

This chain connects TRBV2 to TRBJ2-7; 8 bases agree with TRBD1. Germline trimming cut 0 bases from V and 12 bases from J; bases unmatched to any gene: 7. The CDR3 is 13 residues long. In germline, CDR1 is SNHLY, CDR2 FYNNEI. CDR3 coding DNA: TGTGCCAGCAGTGAAGCGAAAGGACAGGGATCGTACTTC. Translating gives CASSEAKGQGSYF.

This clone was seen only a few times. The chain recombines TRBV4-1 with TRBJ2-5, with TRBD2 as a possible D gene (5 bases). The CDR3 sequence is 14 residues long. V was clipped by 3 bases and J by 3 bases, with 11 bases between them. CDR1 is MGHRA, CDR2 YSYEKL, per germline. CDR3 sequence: CASSHDRGEETQYF. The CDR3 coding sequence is TGCGCCAGCAGCCATGACCGGGGTGAAGAGACCCAGTACTTC.

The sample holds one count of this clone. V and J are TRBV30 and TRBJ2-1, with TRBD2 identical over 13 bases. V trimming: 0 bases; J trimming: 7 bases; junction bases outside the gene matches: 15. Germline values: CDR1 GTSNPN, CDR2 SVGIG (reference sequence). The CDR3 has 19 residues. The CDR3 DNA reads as TGTGCCTGGAGTGTAGCGATACTAGCGGGAGGGCCTGTCAGGAATGAGCAGTTCTTC. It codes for CAWSVAILAGGPVRNEQFF.

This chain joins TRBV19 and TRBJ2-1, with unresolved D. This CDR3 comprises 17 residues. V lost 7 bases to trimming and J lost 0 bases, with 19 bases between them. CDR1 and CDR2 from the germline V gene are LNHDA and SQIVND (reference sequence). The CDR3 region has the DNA TGTGCCAGTACCCCCTCCCCCCCACTACTCTCCTACAATGAGCAGTTCTTC. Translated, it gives CASTPSPPLLSYNEQFF.

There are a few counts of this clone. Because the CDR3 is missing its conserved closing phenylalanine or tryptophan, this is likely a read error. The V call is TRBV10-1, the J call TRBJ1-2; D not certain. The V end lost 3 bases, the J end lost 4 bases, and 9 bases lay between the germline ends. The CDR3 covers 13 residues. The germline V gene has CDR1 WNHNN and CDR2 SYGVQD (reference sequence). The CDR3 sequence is CASSEGGSYGYTL. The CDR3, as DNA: TGCGCCAGCAGTGAAGGCGGCTCCTATGGCTACACCCTC.

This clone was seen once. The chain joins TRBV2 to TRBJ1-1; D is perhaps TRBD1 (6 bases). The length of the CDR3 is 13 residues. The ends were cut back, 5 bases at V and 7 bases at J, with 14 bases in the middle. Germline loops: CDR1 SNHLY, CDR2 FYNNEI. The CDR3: CASSPYRESEAFF. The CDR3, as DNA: TGTGCCAGCAGTCCTTACAGGGAGAGTGAAGCTTTCTTT.

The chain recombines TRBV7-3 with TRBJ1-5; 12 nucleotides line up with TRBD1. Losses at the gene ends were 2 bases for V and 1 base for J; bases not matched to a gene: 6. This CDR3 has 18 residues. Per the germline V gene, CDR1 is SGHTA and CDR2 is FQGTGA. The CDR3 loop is CASSLLGTGGESNQPQHF. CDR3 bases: TGTGCCAGCAGCTTATTAGGGACAGGGGGCGAAAGCAATCAGCCCCAGCATTTT.

This chain's CDR3 is CASSSALGHYEQYF. The CDR3 nucleotides read TGTGCCAGCAGCTCAGCCTTGGGACATTACGAGCAGTACTTC. V is TRBV27 and J is TRBJ2-7; perhaps TRBD1 as D (6 bases). V dropped 6 bases and J dropped 4 bases, with 16 bases sitting between them. Germline V gene lookup returns CDR1 MNHEY and CDR2 SMNVEV (reference sequence). CDR3 length: 14 amino acids.

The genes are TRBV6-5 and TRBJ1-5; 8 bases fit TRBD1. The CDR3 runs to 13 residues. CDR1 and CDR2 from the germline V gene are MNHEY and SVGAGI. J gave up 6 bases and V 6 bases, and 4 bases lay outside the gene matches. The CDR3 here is CASRTGEGQPQHF. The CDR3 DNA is TGTGCCAGCAGGACAGGGGAGGGTCAGCCCCAGCATTTT.

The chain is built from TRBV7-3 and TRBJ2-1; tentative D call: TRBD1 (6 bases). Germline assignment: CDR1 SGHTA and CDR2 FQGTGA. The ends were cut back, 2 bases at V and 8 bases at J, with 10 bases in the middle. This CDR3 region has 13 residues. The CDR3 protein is CASSLGPGDEQFF. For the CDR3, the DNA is TGTGCCAGCAGCTTAGGTCCAGGGGATGAGCAGTTCTTC.

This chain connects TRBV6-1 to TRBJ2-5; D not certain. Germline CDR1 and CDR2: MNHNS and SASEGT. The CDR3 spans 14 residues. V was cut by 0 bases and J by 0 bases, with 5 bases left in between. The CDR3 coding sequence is TGTGCCAGCAGTGAAGCAGGAGACCAAGAGACCCAGTACTTC. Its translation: CASSEAGDQETQYF.

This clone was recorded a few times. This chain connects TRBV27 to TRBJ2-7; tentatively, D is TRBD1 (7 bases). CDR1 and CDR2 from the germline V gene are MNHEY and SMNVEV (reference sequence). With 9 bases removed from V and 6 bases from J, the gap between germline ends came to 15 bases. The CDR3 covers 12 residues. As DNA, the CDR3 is TGTGCCAGGAATCAGGGGGAGGTCGAGCAGTACTTC. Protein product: CARNQGEVEQYF.

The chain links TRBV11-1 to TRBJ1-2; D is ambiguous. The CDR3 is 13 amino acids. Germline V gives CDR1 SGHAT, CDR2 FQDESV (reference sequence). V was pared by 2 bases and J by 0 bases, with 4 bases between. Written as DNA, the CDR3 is TGTGCCAGCAGCTTATACACTAACTATGGCTACACCTTC. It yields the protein CASSLYTNYGYTF.

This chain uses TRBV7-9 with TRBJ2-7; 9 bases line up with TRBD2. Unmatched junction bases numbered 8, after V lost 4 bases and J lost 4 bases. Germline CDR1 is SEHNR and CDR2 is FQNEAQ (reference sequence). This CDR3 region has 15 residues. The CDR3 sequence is CASSSIGLAKYEQYF. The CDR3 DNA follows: TGTGCCAGCAGCTCCATAGGACTAGCGAAATACGAGCAGTACTTC.

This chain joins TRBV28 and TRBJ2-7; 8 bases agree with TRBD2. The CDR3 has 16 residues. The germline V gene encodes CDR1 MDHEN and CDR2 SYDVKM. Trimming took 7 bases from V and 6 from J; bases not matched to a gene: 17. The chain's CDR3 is CASNPLVGLGDREQYF. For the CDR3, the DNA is TGTGCCAGCAACCCTTTGGTGGGACTAGGGGATCGCGAGCAGTACTTC.

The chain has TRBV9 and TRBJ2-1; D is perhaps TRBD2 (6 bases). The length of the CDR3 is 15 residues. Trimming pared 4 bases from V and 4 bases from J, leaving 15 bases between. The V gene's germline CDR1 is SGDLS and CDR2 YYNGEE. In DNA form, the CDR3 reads TGTGCCAGCAGCTCCAGGGCTAGCGCTTACAATGAGCAGTTCTTC. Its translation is CASSSRASAYNEQFF.

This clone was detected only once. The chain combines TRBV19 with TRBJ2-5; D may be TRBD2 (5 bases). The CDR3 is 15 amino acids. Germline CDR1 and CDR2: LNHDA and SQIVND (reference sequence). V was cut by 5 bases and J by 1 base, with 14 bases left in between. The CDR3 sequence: CASSEGLRAQETQYF. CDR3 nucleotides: TGTGCCAGTAGTGAGGGTTTAAGGGCCCAAGAGACCCAGTACTTC.